This TCR beta chain appears in the sequencing data of a study of T cell responses to AZD1222 COVID-19 vaccine. Findings and limits, study-wide: Clonal diversity was possibly underestimated; the donors were predominantly white British and more often female. Dominant CD4 TCR responses targeted spike regions 160-218 and 743-854.

Germline assignment: CDR1 MDHEN and CDR2 SYDVKM. Trimming removed 10 bases from V and 8 bases from J; junction bases left unmatched: 7. The CDR3 spans 13 residues. With respect to this clone: What it binds is unknown.

Measured with immunoSEQ multiplex PCR; TCRdb has only the in-frame clones, and not every one. The sample shows 60,000 to 85,000 clones, 88% of them seen only once. Specimen: peripheral blood, collected 28 days after the second dose of the MenACWY control vaccine. The sequence was collected from an adult who received the MenACWY meningococcal vaccine as a control. The chain couples TRBV28 to TRBJ1-6, with 8 bases aligning to TRBD1. The CDR3 is CATKTGDYSPLHF. The CDR3 DNA follows: TGTGCCACCAAGACAGGGGATTATTCACCCCTCCACTTT.